These T cell receptor beta chains were read from a single sample in a study of shared clonotypes between healthy human individuals. Clones were sequenced by immunoSEQ multiplex PCR, and TCRdb holds only the in-frame ones, with some missing. The table shows roughly 1,100,000 clones, with about 75% occurring only once. The specimen sequenced was memory CD4+ T cells sorted from blood. These TCRs come from a man aged 18-30 years in good health. CDR3s include the opening cysteine and the closing phenylalanine or tryptophan. The order of the fields is V gene, D gene, clone size, J gene, CDR3 DNA, CDR3 protein. A D gene is named only where the DNA matches it firmly. Not all rows give a size; the values are once, few, many and, for expanded clones, a class.

>TRBV6-6|TRBD1|.|TRBJ2-7
TGTGCCAGCACCCGTGGACAGGGTTACTACGAGCAGTACTTC
CASTRGQGYYEQYF
>TRBV5-6|.|.|TRBJ2-1
TGTGCCAGCAGCTTGGGAGGGCTCTTCTACAATGAGCAGTTCTTC
CASSLGGLFYNEQFF
>TRBV9|.|once|TRBJ2-3
TGTGCCAGCAGCGTAGGTCGGGGAAAACAGGGTACGGATACGCAGTATTTT
CASSVGRGKQGTDTQYF
>TRBV2|.|.|TRBJ2-2
TGTGCCAGCAGTGGGCAGGGTGTAGGGCCCGGGGAGCTGTTTTTT
CASSGQGVGPGELFF
>TRBV16|.|once|TRBJ1-5
TGTGCCAGCAGCCAATCTCAGATGAGCAATCAGCCCCAGCATTTT
CASSQSQMSNQPQHF
>TRBV6-5|TRBD1|.|TRBJ2-7
TGTGCCAGCAGGCTGTTGACAGGGGGAACCGCCGAGCAGTACTTC
CASRLLTGGTAEQYF
>TRBV6-5|.|.|TRBJ1-1
TGTGCCAGCAAACCGAGGGTGGGGTCCGACACTGAAGCTTTCTTT
CASKPRVGSDTEAFF
>TRBV10-2|.|.|TRBJ1-5
TGCGCCAGCAGTTTTGACAAGACTCAGCCCCAGCATTTT
CASSFDKTQPQHF
>TRBV5-1|.|.|TRBJ2-2
TGCGCCAGCAGCCCCGGGCTAGCCGGCACCGGGGAGCTGTTTTTT
CASSPGLAGTGELFF
>TRBV5-1|.|.|TRBJ2-1
TGCGCCAGCAGCTTGAACAGCCAGAACAATGAGCAGTTCTTC
CASSLNSQNNEQFF
>TRBV5-4|.|once|TRBJ2-5
TGTGCCAGCAGCCCCGGACACGGCTTTACCCAAGAGACCCAGTACTTC
CASSPGHGFTQETQYF
>TRBV29-1|.|.|TRBJ2-7
TGCAGCGTCCTCCGGGACACCTTTTCCTACGAGCAGTACTTC
CSVLRDTFSYEQYF
>TRBV19|.|.|TRBJ2-7
TGTGCCAGTAGTATAGACGGGGGAGGATCCTACGAGCAGTACTTC
CASSIDGGGSYEQYF
>TRBV18|TRBD2|few|TRBJ2-1
TGTGCCAGCTCACCACCCCCCGGGGTAGCGGGAGGATTAGTGTACAATGAGCAGTTCTTC
CASSPPPGVAGGLVYNEQFF
>TRBV6-1|.|.|TRBJ1-5
TGTGCCAGCAGTGATGTCCAGGTCCGGAATCAGCCCCAGCATTTT
CASSDVQVRNQPQHF
>TRBV4-3|.|.|TRBJ1-6
TGCGCCAGCAGCCAAGACTATTCGGGAGGAAGGACCTATAATTCACCCCTCCACTTT
CASSQDYSGGRTYNSPLHF
>TRBV11-2|.|.|TRBJ1-3
TGTGCCAGCAGCTTATGGAGTCCTGGAAACACCATATATTTT
CASSLWSPGNTIYF
>TRBV5-1|TRBD2|.|TRBJ2-5
TGCGCCAGCAGCCGGGACCTAGCGGGAGGAGAGACCCAGTACTTC
CASSRDLAGGETQYF
>TRBV5-1|.|.|TRBJ2-3
TGCGCCAGCAGCTGGGGGGCGAGCACAGATACGCAGTATTTT
CASSWGASTDTQYF
>TRBV19|TRBD1|.|TRBJ1-1
TGTGCCAGCTGGAGGACAGGGGGCTTCACTGAAGCTTTCTTT
CASWRTGGFTEAFF
>TRBV5-1|.|.|TRBJ1-3
TGCGCCAGCAGAGGCTCATACTCTGGAAACACCATATATTTT
CASRGSYSGNTIYF
>TRBV5-6|TRBD1|once|TRBJ1-5
TGTGCCAGCACACTTACGGGACAGGGAAGCAATCAGCCCCAGCATTTT
CASTLTGQGSNQPQHF
>TRBV2|TRBD1|few|TRBJ2-5
TGTGCCAGCAGTGGGACAGGGTTGGATACCCAGTACTTC
CASSGTGLDTQYF
>TRBV20-1|.|.|TRBJ2-5
TGCAGTGCTACTTTGATGGAGACCCAGTACTTC
CSATLMETQYF
>TRBV5-4|.|.|TRBJ2-5
TGTGCCAGCAGCGCGAGGACAGCCCCACAAGAGACCCAGTACTTC
CASSARTAPQETQYF